What follows are 14 T cell receptor beta chains derived from one specimen sequenced in a study of liver allograft versus peripheral blood T cells (TCRdb year 2020). Concerning the study at large: T cell receptor repertoires present within transplanted livers were compared with repertoires in the peripheral blood of liver transplant recipients.

The sample was run on an Illumina MiSeq. The public reads were reprocessed in TCRdb via fastp at Q25 and MiXCR, keeping in-frame beta chains. Entries are consolidated by CDR3 protein sequence, retaining the most common genes and DNA. For this sample there are a few thousand distinct CDR3 sequences; 15% to 20% appear just once. About a sixth of the sample comes from the top ten. Receptors originate from a human patient who had a liver transplant. Following transplantation, T cells from the graft donor may be among those present.

By sample fraction, this clonotype is medium-sized (0.01 to 0.1%). The rearrangement joins TRBV19 to TRBJ1-3, with D possibly matching TRBD1 (6 bases). V was clipped by 6 bases and J by 2 bases, with 14 bases between them. CDR3 size: 15 residues. CDR1 is LNHDA and CDR2 is SQIVND in the germline V gene (reference sequence). This chain's CDR3 is CASSPLTGPGNTIYF. CDR3 DNA sequence: TGTGCCAGTAGCCCACTGACAGGTCCTGGAAACACCATATATTTT.

A note on this clonotype: A much larger clone sits a single nucleotide away, making a read error possible. The CDR3 is CASCTLGQGPREAFF. CDR3 sequence (DNA): TGTGCCAGCTGCACCCTCGGACAGGGCCCTCGAGAAGCTTTCTTT. This rearrangement joins TRBV14 to TRBJ1-1, with TRBD1 identical over 8 bases. This CDR3 has 15 amino acids. Trimming cost V 8 bases and J 8 bases; bases outside gene matches: 16. Germline assignment: CDR1 SGHDN and CDR2 FVKESK.

Judged by abundance, this clonotype is large (0.1 to 1%). The V and J genes are TRBV6-2 or TRBV6-3 and TRBJ1-1, with D unclear. The V gene lost 8 bases and the J gene lost 3 bases, with 7 bases spanning the gap. Germline CDR1 is MNHEY and CDR2 is SVGEGT. CDR3 length: 11 amino acids. The CDR3 reads CASGRYTEAFF. CDR3 coding DNA: TGTGCCAGCGGCAGGTACACTGAAGCTTTCTTT.

Only a few counts were recorded for this clonotype. The genes are TRBV11-3 and TRBJ1-1; no clear D. The V end lost 5 bases, the J end lost 1 base, and 11 bases lay between the germline ends. This CDR3 is 14 amino acids long. The V gene's germline CDR1 is SGHNT and CDR2 YENEEA. The CDR3 coding sequence is TGTGCCAGCAGCCCCCGGGCGGGGAACACTGAAGCTTTCTTT. Protein: CASSPRAGNTEAFF.

The genes are TRBV11-2 and TRBJ1-1; possibly TRBD1 for D (5 bases). Between the trimmed V and J ends, which lost 4 bases and 5 bases, there was a span of 14 bases. The CDR3 has 14 amino acids. From germline, CDR1 is SGHAT and CDR2 FQNNGV. The CDR3 DNA follows: TGTGCCAGCAGCTCTGGAATAAAGGGGACTGAAGCTTTCTTT. Translation gives CASSSGIKGTEAFF.

The gene calls are TRBV6-2 or TRBV6-3 and TRBJ1-1; the match to TRBD1 covers 10 bases. V shed 4 bases and J 4 bases; nucleotides not matched to a gene: 6. The CDR3 covers 15 residues. The germline gives CDR1 MNHEY, CDR2 SVGEGT. CDR3 region: CASSFSRDRGTEAFF. As DNA, the CDR3 is TGTGCCAGCAGTTTCTCCCGGGACAGGGGCACTGAAGCTTTCTTT.

This clonotype is labeled large (0.1 to 1%). CDR3 DNA sequence: TGTGCCAGCAGTTCCGGGGGTACTGGAAACACCATATATTTT. As protein: CASSSGGTGNTIYF. The rearrangement links TRBV6-6 to TRBJ1-3; TRBD1 might be the D (5 bases). CDR1 MNHNY and CDR2 SVGAGI come from the germline V gene (reference sequence). Trimming took off 4 bases at V and 2 bases at J, with 9 bases between the two ends. This CDR3 has 14 amino acids.

Judged by abundance, this clonotype is medium-sized. The V gene is TRBV15, the J gene TRBJ1-5; 7 nucleotides line up with TRBD1. Trimming took 5 bases from V and 0 from J; bases not matched to a gene: 7. CDR1 LNHNV and CDR2 YYDKDF come from the germline V gene (reference sequence). CDR3 size: 16 residues. In nucleotides, the CDR3 is TGTGCCACCAGCGGAGGGACAGCAAATAGCAATCAGCCCCAGCATTTT. Translation: CATSGGTANSNQPQHF.

By share of the sample, this clonotype is medium-sized (0.01 to 0.1%). V and J are TRBV6-1 and TRBJ1-2; no reliable D call. The CDR3 contains 16 residues. Trimming took 1 base from V and 4 from J, leaving 16 bases between them. Germline V CDR1 and CDR2: MNHNS, SASEGT. CDR3 nucleotides: TGTGCCAGCAGTGAAGGTATCATAGCCAGCCTCTATGGCTACACCTTC. Protein product: CASSEGIIASLYGYTF.

This clonotype qualifies as medium-sized. J is TRBJ1-4 and V is TRBV5-6, with D unresolved. With 0 bases removed from V and 3 bases from J, the gap between germline ends came to 12 bases. CDR3 length: 16 amino acids. Germline V gene data show CDR1 as SGHDT and CDR2 as YYEEEE. The CDR3 is CASSLGWAPANEKLFF. The DNA of the CDR3 is TGTGCCAGCAGCTTGGGATGGGCTCCGGCTAATGAAAAACTGTTTTTT.

This clonotype was observed a handful of times. The V call is TRBV6-2 or TRBV6-3, the J call TRBJ1-1; 8 bases map to TRBD1. V was clipped by 6 bases and J by 0 bases; unmatched bases: 6. CDR3 length: 15 amino acids. CDR1 is MNHEY and CDR2 is SVGEGT in the germline V gene. The CDR3 nucleotides are TGTGCCAGCAGAAGGACAGGGAGGATGAACACTGAAGCTTTCTTT. Amino acid sequence: CASRRTGRMNTEAFF.

The rearrangement joins TRBV6-2 or TRBV6-3 to TRBJ1-1, with D maybe TRBD1 (6 bases). With 5 bases removed from V and 4 bases from J, the gap between germline ends came to 11 bases. The CDR3 extends over 13 amino acids. Germline values: CDR1 MNHEY, CDR2 SVGEGT. The CDR3 reads CASSIGQSTEAFF. Written as DNA, the CDR3 is TGTGCCAGCAGTATAGGACAGTCCACTGAAGCTTTCTTT.

This clonotype has more than one count but fewer than ten. The chain employs TRBV6-1 and TRBJ1-4; 10 positions match TRBD1. The V segment lost 1 base and the J segment 7 bases; nucleotides outside the gene matches: 3. Germline lookup yields CDR1 MNHNS and CDR2 SASEGT. The CDR3 sequence is 15 residues long. CDR3 nucleotide sequence: TGTGCCAGCAGTGAAGGGGGACAGGGGAGTGAAAAACTGTTTTTT. Residues: CASSEGGQGSEKLFF.

This clonotype was counted a few times. The V and J genes are TRBV20-1 and TRBJ2-3, with TRBD2 matching over 8 bases. V shed 4 bases, J shed 7 bases, and the junction held 10 bases outside the gene matches. The CDR3 is 14 amino acids. CDR1 and CDR2 (germline): DFQATT, SNEGSKA (reference sequence). Here the CDR3 reads CSATIAGRVNTQYF. CDR3 sequence (DNA): TGCAGTGCTACTATAGCGGGGAGGGTTAATACGCAGTATTTT.